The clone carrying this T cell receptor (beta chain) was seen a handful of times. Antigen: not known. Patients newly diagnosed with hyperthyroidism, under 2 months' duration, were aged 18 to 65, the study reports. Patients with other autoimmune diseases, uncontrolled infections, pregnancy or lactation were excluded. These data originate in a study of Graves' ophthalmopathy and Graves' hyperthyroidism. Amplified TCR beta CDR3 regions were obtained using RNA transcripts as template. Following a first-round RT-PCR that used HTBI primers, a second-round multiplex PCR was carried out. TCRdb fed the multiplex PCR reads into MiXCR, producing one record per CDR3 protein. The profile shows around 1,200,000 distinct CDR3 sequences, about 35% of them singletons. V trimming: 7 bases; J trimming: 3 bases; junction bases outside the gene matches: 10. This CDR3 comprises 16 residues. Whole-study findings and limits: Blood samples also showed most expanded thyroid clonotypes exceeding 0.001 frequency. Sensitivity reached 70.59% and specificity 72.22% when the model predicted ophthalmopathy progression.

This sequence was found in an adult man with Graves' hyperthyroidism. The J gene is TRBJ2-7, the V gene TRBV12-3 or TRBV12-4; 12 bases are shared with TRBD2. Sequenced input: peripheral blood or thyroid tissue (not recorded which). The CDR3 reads CASTFSGLAGFYEQYF. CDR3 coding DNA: TGTGCCAGCACCTTCTCCGGACTAGCGGGGTTCTACGAGCAGTACTTC.